This T cell receptor beta chain was captured by sequencing in a study of PD-L1 blockade in urothelial cancer. About the research overall: The authors examined blood 3 weeks (second dose) and 6 weeks after treatment start.

The time point: pretreatment peripheral blood. With 3 bases clipped from V and 1 base from J, the junction kept 10 bases outside the gene matches. Germline V gene sequence: CDR1 SGHTS, CDR2 YDEGEE. CDR3 size: 17 residues. TCRdb's copy holds only in-frame clones and misses some; the assay was immunoSEQ multiplex PCR. The sample lists about 30,000 clones, over 70% occurring once. The sequenced sample was PBMCs, obtained around atezolizumab (anti-PD-L1) treatment. This chain uses TRBV5-8 with TRBJ2-3, with TRBD1 matching 8 bases. This receptor was obtained from a man in his sixties with urothelial cancer. This CDR3 reads CASSSSWDRRGTDTQYF. The CDR3 DNA is TGTGCCAGCAGCTCCTCCTGGGACAGGAGAGGCACAGATACGCAGTATTTT.